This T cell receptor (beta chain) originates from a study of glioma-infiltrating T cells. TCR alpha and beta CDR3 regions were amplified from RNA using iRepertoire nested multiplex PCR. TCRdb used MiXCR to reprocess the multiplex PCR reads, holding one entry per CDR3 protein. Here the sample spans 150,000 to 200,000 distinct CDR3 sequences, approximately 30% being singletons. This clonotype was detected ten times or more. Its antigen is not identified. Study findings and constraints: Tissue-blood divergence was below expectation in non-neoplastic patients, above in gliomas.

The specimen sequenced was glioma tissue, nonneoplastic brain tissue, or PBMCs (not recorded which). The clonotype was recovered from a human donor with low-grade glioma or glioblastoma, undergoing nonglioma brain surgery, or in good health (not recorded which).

CDR3: CASSYTVHQPQHF. The CDR3 DNA reads as TGTGCCAGCAGTTATACAGTTCATCAGCCCCAGCATTTT. The rearrangement joins TRBV27 to TRBJ1-5; D ambiguous. V lost 4 bases and J 5 bases, leaving 9 bases between the germline ends. Per germline, CDR1 MNHEY and CDR2 SMNVEV (reference sequence). This CDR3 comprises 13 residues.